These T cell receptor beta chains were read from a single sample in a study of blood T cell repertoires in COVID-19. Repertoires were generated with immunoSEQ multiplex PCR, while TCRdb's copy carries only in-frame clones and drops some. This sample has about 220,000 clones, with around 88% found just once. Specimen: PBMCs or T cells enriched from blood (not recorded which). These receptors were taken from a woman aged 40 to 50 with acute COVID-19. The CDR3 runs from the conserved cysteine through the conserved F or W. The order of the fields is J gene, V gene, CDR3 protein.

J gene: TRBJ1-1
V gene: TRBV10-3
CDR3 protein: CAISESRQGSTEAFF

J gene: TRBJ2-2
V gene: TRBV29-1
CDR3 protein: CSASATSGGRGELFF

J gene: TRBJ2-1
V gene: TRBV14
CDR3 protein: CASSREAGLRYNEQFF

J gene: TRBJ1-2
V gene: TRBV6-1
CDR3 protein: CASSENRGLRGYTF

J gene: TRBJ1-4
V gene: TRBV30
CDR3 protein: CAWREGALSTNEKLFF

J gene: TRBJ2-7
V gene: TRBV6-5
CDR3 protein: CASSSSGVSYEQYF

J gene: TRBJ1-2
V gene: TRBV4-3
CDR3 protein: CASSQDRDYLTNYGYTF

J gene: TRBJ1-3
V gene: TRBV3-1/TRBV3-2
CDR3 protein: CASSQAGGPDSGNTIYF

J gene: TRBJ1-5
V gene: TRBV28
CDR3 protein: CASSLGASQGHQPQHF

J gene: TRBJ2-5
V gene: TRBV2
CDR3 protein: CASLRTEEETQYF

J gene: TRBJ2-1
V gene: TRBV11-3
CDR3 protein: CASRPGLAGVRNEQFF

J gene: TRBJ2-6
V gene: TRBV7-2
CDR3 protein: CASSLLAGVPSGANVLTF

J gene: TRBJ2-2
V gene: TRBV2
CDR3 protein: CASKFIRQGNTGELFF

J gene: TRBJ1-2
V gene: TRBV12-3/TRBV12-4
CDR3 protein: CASSLGLGYGYTF

J gene: TRBJ2-1
V gene: TRBV4-3
CDR3 protein: CASSQDPSGTRASDEQFF

J gene: TRBJ1-4
V gene: TRBV6-5
CDR3 protein: CASSPGTAPEKLFF

J gene: TRBJ2-1
V gene: TRBV5-6
CDR3 protein: CASSLAGVGYNEQFF

J gene: TRBJ1-5
V gene: TRBV5-6
CDR3 protein: CASSLFGGGLIQPQHF

J gene: TRBJ2-1
V gene: TRBV12-3/TRBV12-4
CDR3 protein: CASSRVREQFF

J gene: TRBJ1-6
V gene: TRBV27
CDR3 protein: CASRSTGNNSPLHF

J gene: TRBJ1-2
V gene: TRBV5-6
CDR3 protein: CASSPRGDYGYTF

J gene: TRBJ1-1
V gene: TRBV11-2
CDR3 protein: CASSLVQMTGRAFF

J gene: TRBJ2-2
V gene: TRBV5-1
CDR3 protein: CASRYRLAGGNSGELFF

J gene: TRBJ1-4
V gene: TRBV12-5
CDR3 protein: CASGLDRRGELFF

J gene: TRBJ1-2
V gene: TRBV18
CDR3 protein: CASSPQTGYYGYTF

J gene: TRBJ1-1
V gene: TRBV29-1
CDR3 protein: CSFKGGKGTEAFF

J gene: TRBJ2-5
V gene: TRBV2
CDR3 protein: CASSRAGGQETQYF

J gene: TRBJ1-1
V gene: TRBV18
CDR3 protein: CASRRTGEPEAFF

J gene: TRBJ2-1
V gene: TRBV7-2
CDR3 protein: CASSLVATGGSDEQFF

J gene: TRBJ1-3
V gene: TRBV5-1
CDR3 protein: CASSHKGQGAGNTIYF

J gene: TRBJ1-1
V gene: TRBV25-1
CDR3 protein: CASSEYGGPAFF

J gene: TRBJ2-7
V gene: TRBV7-2
CDR3 protein: CASSSAGTASYEQYF

J gene: TRBJ1-5
V gene: TRBV30
CDR3 protein: CAWQGQGAAQPQHF

J gene: TRBJ2-3
V gene: TRBV18
CDR3 protein: CASSPVSGTSTDTQYF

J gene: TRBJ1-6
V gene: TRBV6-5
CDR3 protein: CASRNGGPLHF

J gene: TRBJ2-1
V gene: TRBV19
CDR3 protein: CASSWASGLTGSEQFF

J gene: TRBJ2-7
V gene: TRBV6-2/TRBV6-3
CDR3 protein: CASSYLSPGQGYEQYF

J gene: TRBJ2-7
V gene: TRBV5-6
CDR3 protein: CASSLDRGTGTTYEQYF

J gene: TRBJ2-6
V gene: TRBV9
CDR3 protein: CASSPRIWANVLTF

J gene: TRBJ1-3
V gene: TRBV9
CDR3 protein: CASSLLDRGAGNTIYF

J gene: TRBJ2-1
V gene: TRBV24-1
CDR3 protein: CATSDAAVSSYNEQFF

J gene: TRBJ2-1
V gene: TRBV11-2
CDR3 protein: CASKRTSGYNEQFF

J gene: TRBJ2-1
V gene: TRBV16
CDR3 protein: CASSQFGGRSYNEQFF

J gene: TRBJ2-3
V gene: TRBV7-2
CDR3 protein: CASSLVDRAQDTQYF

J gene: TRBJ2-1
V gene: TRBV13
CDR3 protein: CASSHYSSLSDEQFF

J gene: TRBJ1-2
V gene: TRBV24-1
CDR3 protein: CATSDEGRQAF

J gene: TRBJ1-1
V gene: TRBV5-4
CDR3 protein: CAGGGGQANTEAFF

J gene: TRBJ2-3
V gene: TRBV5-6
CDR3 protein: CASGTSGSTDTQYF

J gene: TRBJ1-5
V gene: TRBV30
CDR3 protein: CAWSPGVDQPQHF

J gene: TRBJ2-1
V gene: TRBV4-1
CDR3 protein: CASNDRWGEQFF

J gene: TRBJ1-4
V gene: TRBV7-2
CDR3 protein: CASSLGVGEKLFF

J gene: TRBJ1-1
V gene: TRBV7-2
CDR3 protein: CASSQPSGQGRTEAFF

J gene: TRBJ1-2
V gene: TRBV5-4
CDR3 protein: CASSLGGGANYGYTF